This TCR beta chain was profiled in a study of cytomegalovirus exposure and HLA in healthy donors. On the study more broadly: The same platform was used for the 110 or so validation repertoires and the roughly 670 first-cohort repertoires, a later analysis reported. Findings and limits, study-wide: Many donors carried some public TCRs, although rarity characterized most TCR sequences. That first-cohort TCR clusters tended to co-occur in the 120 or so validation repertoires was found in a later analysis. As confirmed in vitro, a few CMV-associated chains were specific for CMV antigens.

CDR3 length: 14 residues. V lost 5 bases to trimming and J lost 7 bases; unmatched junction nucleotides: 5. Looked up from germline, CDR1 is LNHNV and CDR2 is YYDKDF (reference sequence). Using immunoSEQ multiplex PCR, the repertoire was profiled, and TCRdb retains in-frame clones only, with some absent. Among over 150,000 clones, about 90% were seen once, and the ten largest hold 3% to 3.5%. Comment on this clone: What it binds is unknown.

J is TRBJ1-5 and V is TRBV15; 10 nucleotides line up with TRBD1. Sequenced input: PBMCs. This TCR came from a woman aged 18-35 years in good health and CMV-seropositive. The CDR3 bases are TGTGCCACCAGCCATGGACAGGGGGTCCAGCCCCAGCATTTT. It encodes CATSHGQGVQPQHF.